The 25 T cell receptor beta chains given below trace back to one sample, sequenced in a study of blood T cells in healthy people across ages. A sample-barcoded 5' primer and a J-beta primer mix were used in a second PCR of roughly 6 to 11 cycles. MiXCR, applied by TCRdb to the 5' RACE reads, yields one record per CDR3 protein. The data contain 1.5 million to 2 million distinct CDR3 sequences, roughly 32% of them singletons. The specimen was blood. The receptors were gathered from a woman aged 25 to 39 in good health.

V usage is TRBV20-1 and J usage is TRBJ2-3, with 12 bases fitting TRBD2. J lost 4 bases, V lost 6 bases, and 8 bases had no gene match. CDR1 and CDR2 from the germline V gene are DFQATT and SNEGSKA (reference sequence). The CDR3 runs to 15 residues. The CDR3 bases are TGCAGTGCGCGGATCGGACTAGCGGGACCAGATACGCAGTATTTT. It is translated as CSARIGLAGPDTQYF.

This clonotype was observed once. The chain couples TRBV28 to TRBJ2-7; D gene uncertain. Germline V gives CDR1 MDHEN, CDR2 SYDVKM. Deletions cut 5 bases from V and 2 bases from J, with 7 bases between. The CDR3 loop spans 12 amino acids. The DNA for the CDR3 is TGTGCCAGCAGTCACCCCCCCTACGAGCAGTACTTC. Protein product: CASSHPPYEQYF.

About this clonotype itself: Possible read error: a much larger clone is one base away. The V and J genes are TRBV25-1 and TRBJ2-7; D remains ambiguous. The CDR3 length is 13 residues. Germline V CDR1 and CDR2: MGHDK, SYGVNS. The CDR3 protein is CACSIHGSYEQYF. CDR3 DNA: TGTGCCTGCAGTATCCATGGCTCCTACGAGCAGTACTTC.

This rearrangement joins TRBV12-3 or TRBV12-4 to TRBJ1-2; a possible D gene is TRBD1 (5 bases). CDR3 size: 13 residues. Deletions cut 5 bases from V and 8 bases from J, with 15 bases between. In DNA, the CDR3 is TGTGCCAGCAGTGTCACGCAGGGTACGGGCTACACCTTC. Translated, it gives CASSVTQGTGYTF.

In its sample, this clonotype was seen a few times. This chain links TRBV5-1 with TRBJ2-7; TRBD1 aligns across 7 bases. In germline, CDR1 is SGHRS, CDR2 YFSETQ. V lost 7 bases, J lost 1 base, and 11 bases stayed unmatched. This CDR3 has 15 residues. CDR3 region: CASRPRTGSSYEQYF. In nucleotides, the CDR3 is TGCGCCAGCCGGCCACGGACAGGTTCTTCCTACGAGCAGTACTTC.

The chain is built from TRBV27 and TRBJ2-3; perhaps TRBD2 as D (6 bases). Trimming removed 4 bases from V and 4 bases from J, with 15 bases in between. Germline lookup yields CDR1 MNHEY and CDR2 SMNVEV (reference sequence). This CDR3 is 15 amino acids long. The CDR3 nucleotides read TGTGCCAGCAGTTACCTCGTGGGGGGTCCAGATACGCAGTATTTT. It yields the protein CASSYLVGGPDTQYF.

V usage is TRBV7-2 and J usage is TRBJ2-7; D not resolved. The CDR3 sequence is 14 residues long. Trimming took 5 bases from V and 3 from J, leaving 14 bases between them. The germline V gene has CDR1 SGHTA and CDR2 FQGNSA. The CDR3 loop is CASSPVLVGYEQYF. CDR3 bases: TGTGCCAGCAGCCCCGTGTTGGTAGGCTACGAGCAGTACTTC.

This clonotype was observed a few times. The chain couples TRBV9 to TRBJ2-5; 8 bases are shared with TRBD1. CDR1 SGDLS and CDR2 YYNGEE come from the germline V gene. Trimming at V came to 0 bases and at J to 1 base, leaving 2 bases not matched to a gene. This CDR3 region has 15 residues. CDR3 sequence: CASSVDGQGQETQYF. Written as DNA, the CDR3 is TGTGCCAGCAGCGTAGATGGACAGGGCCAAGAGACCCAGTACTTC.

This clonotype was recorded at least ten times. The chain carries TRBV12-3 or TRBV12-4 and TRBJ2-5; 11 bases agree with TRBD1. J gave up 5 bases and V 5 bases, and 4 bases lay outside the gene matches. The CDR3 contains 14 residues. The CDR3 loop is CASSRTGGIETQYF. CDR3 DNA: TGTGCCAGCAGTCGGACAGGGGGCATTGAGACCCAGTACTTC.

This clonotype turned up a few times. The rearrangement joins TRBV20-1 to TRBJ2-3; 13 bases align to TRBD2. Germline V gene sequence: CDR1 DFQATT, CDR2 SNEGSKA (reference sequence). This CDR3 has 17 residues. Germline trimming cut 0 bases from V and 4 bases from J; bases unmatched to any gene: 7. The CDR3 here is CSARDRTSGSWSDTQYF. In nucleotides, the CDR3 is TGCAGTGCTAGAGATAGGACTAGCGGGAGTTGGTCAGATACGCAGTATTTT.

As DNA, the CDR3 is TGTGCCAGCAGTTTTCGCGGGACAGGGAATCGTGAGCAGTTCTTC. It yields the protein CASSFRGTGNREQFF. The gene calls are TRBV7-3 and TRBJ2-1; 9 bases agree with TRBD1. This CDR3 has 15 amino acids. The trim removed 6 bases at V and 9 bases at J, leaving 12 bases unmatched. Germline CDR1 is SGHTA and CDR2 is FQGTGA. The variable domain in full, with the rest retrieved from reference TRBV7-3 and TRBJ2-1, is GAGVSQTPSNKVTEKGKYVELRCDPISGHTALYWYRQSLGQGPEFLIYFQGTGAADDSGLPNDRFFAVRPEGSVSTLKIQRTERGDSAVYLCASSFRGTGNREQFFGPGTRLTVL.

In its sample, this clonotype was seen a few times. This rearrangement joins TRBV2 to TRBJ2-1, with D tentatively TRBD2 (5 bases). Trimming pared 7 bases from V and 0 bases from J, leaving 13 bases between. Germline V CDR1 and CDR2: SNHLY, FYNNEI. The CDR3 has 15 amino acids. The CDR3 DNA sequence: TGTGCCAGCACCGGACTTGTGAGCTCCTACAATGAGCAGTTCTTC. Translation: CASTGLVSSYNEQFF.

This chain joins TRBV3-1 and TRBJ2-3; D gene ambiguous. Trimming took 0 bases from V and 1 from J, leaving 8 bases between them. CDR1 LGHDT and CDR2 YNNKEL come from the germline V gene (reference sequence). The CDR3 extends over 15 amino acids. CDR3 region: CASSQDPGRTDTQYF. CDR3 sequence (DNA): TGTGCCAGCAGCCAAGATCCAGGCCGCACAGATACGCAGTATTTT.

This clonotype was seen a few times. This chain joins TRBV6-1 and TRBJ2-5; 10 bases fit TRBD2. The trim removed 5 bases at V and 4 bases at J, leaving 10 bases unmatched. Germline values: CDR1 MNHNS, CDR2 SASEGT. The CDR3 covers 16 residues. The CDR3 sequence is CASSWGAGGPPETQYF. DNA for the CDR3: TGTGCCAGCAGTTGGGGAGCGGGGGGGCCGCCAGAGACCCAGTACTTC.

Many counts were recorded for this clonotype. V gene TRBV20-1 combines with J gene TRBJ2-3; possibly TRBD2 for D (7 bases). CDR1 and CDR2 (germline): DFQATT, SNEGSKA (reference sequence). The CDR3 spans 14 residues. Trimming pared 2 bases from V and 2 bases from J, leaving 11 bases between. The CDR3 loop reads CSARLAGATDTQYF. The DNA for the CDR3 is TGCAGTGCTAGATTGGCGGGGGCCACAGATACGCAGTATTTT.

In this sample, this clonotype turned up a few times. The chain employs TRBV13 and TRBJ2-5; D gene unclear. The ends were cut back, 2 bases at V and 2 bases at J, with 9 bases in the middle. The CDR3 sequence is 14 residues long. Germline V gene sequence: CDR1 PRHDT, CDR2 FYEKMQ (reference sequence). CDR3 DNA sequence: TGTGCCAGCAGCTTATATCTAGGGCAAGAGACCCAGTACTTC. This translates into CASSLYLGQETQYF. The variable domain in full, with the rest retrieved from reference TRBV13 and TRBJ2-5, is AAGVIQSPRHLIKEKRETATLKCYPIPRHDTVYWYQQGPGQDPQFLISFYEKMQSDKGSIPDRFSAQQFSDYHSELNMSSLELGDSALYFCASSLYLGQETQYFGPGTRLLVL.

The chain combines TRBV28 with TRBJ1-2, with D unresolved. The CDR3 is made up of 13 amino acids. The V gene's germline CDR1 is MDHEN and CDR2 SYDVKM. Between the trimmed V and J ends, which lost 3 bases and 3 bases, there was a span of 8 bases. The CDR3 nucleotides are TGTGCCAGCAGTTTCCCCAGAGACTATGGCTACACCTTC. Residues: CASSFPRDYGYTF.

This clonotype has just one count. This sequence joins TRBV20-1 and TRBJ2-1; D is perhaps TRBD2 (5 bases). Trimming shortened V by 3 bases and J by 4 bases, and 13 bases separated the two germline ends. The CDR3 contains 14 residues. Germline-derived CDR1 and CDR2 are DFQATT and SNEGSKA (reference sequence). CDR3 DNA sequence: TGCAGTGCTAGGCCGGCTAGCCTATACAATGAGCAGTTCTTC. Translated, it gives CSARPASLYNEQFF.

This clonotype was seen a handful of times. V usage is TRBV7-2 and J usage is TRBJ1-2; D unresolved. Germline CDR1 reads SGHTA; CDR2 reads FQGNSA. This CDR3 spans 13 amino acids. With 5 bases removed from V and 4 bases from J, the gap between germline ends came to 11 bases. This CDR3 reads CASSPRRRYGYTF. The CDR3 region has the DNA TGTGCCAGCAGCCCCCGCAGGCGCTATGGCTACACCTTC.

This clonotype was seen a few times. The chain is built from TRBV7-3 and TRBJ2-1, with 7 bases fitting TRBD2. The CDR3 runs to 15 residues. Looked up from germline, CDR1 is SGHTA and CDR2 is FQGTGA. Trimming took 2 bases from V and 2 from J; bases not matched to a gene: 3. The DNA for the CDR3 is TGTGCCAGCAGCTTATGGGGAGGGCCCTACAATGAGCAGTTCTTC. This encodes CASSLWGGPYNEQFF.

The rearrangement joins TRBV4-1 to TRBJ2-7; 11 positions match TRBD2. CDR1 MGHRA and CDR2 YSYEKL come from the germline V gene. With V trimmed by 3 bases and J by 2 bases, 6 bases remained unmatched. The CDR3 extends over 16 amino acids. CDR3 DNA: TGCGCCAGCAGCCATCCGGGACTAGCGGTTCCCTACGAGCAGTACTTC. This gives the protein CASSHPGLAVPYEQYF.

This clonotype was detected once. This could be a read error, since a much larger clone is one nucleotide away. The V and J genes are TRBV4-1 and TRBJ2-5; 7 nucleotides align to TRBD2. There are 17 residues in the CDR3. Looked up from germline, CDR1 is MGHRA and CDR2 is YSYEKL. The CDR3: CASSKTAGGRGQEAQYF. The CDR3 DNA reads TGCGCCAGCAGCAAAACGGCCGGAGGGAGGGGCCAAGAGGCCCAGTACTTC.

This clonotype was found a few times. The germline gene is not matched at one end of the junction; a read error may be the cause. This chain connects TRBV5-1 to TRBJ2-3; D might be TRBD1 (5 bases). This CDR3 region has 15 residues. Germline loops: CDR1 SGHRS, CDR2 YFSETQ. The CDR3, as DNA: TGCGCCAGCAGTCGCAGGTCAACTAACACAGGTACGCAGTATTTT. This gives the protein CASSRRSTNTGTQYF.

There are a few counts of this clonotype. V and J are TRBV7-2 and TRBJ2-1; D is unclear. The CDR3 is 14 amino acids. Per germline, CDR1 SGHTA and CDR2 FQGNSA. Trimming removed 7 bases at V and 5 bases at J, with 15 bases between. CDR3 nucleotide sequence: TGTGCCAGCACTCGTGGGTTTATTCACAATGAGCAGTTCTTC. Translating gives CASTRGFIHNEQFF.

The V and J genes are TRBV2 and TRBJ2-7, with TRBD2 matching 8 bases. This CDR3 region has 15 residues. Germline values: CDR1 SNHLY, CDR2 FYNNEI. J gave up 6 bases and V 7 bases, and 14 bases lay outside the gene matches. The CDR3 bases are TGTGCCAGCAAGGTGCTGGAGGAAGCGGGAGTCGAGCAGTACTTC. Its protein is CASKVLEEAGVEQYF.